The 5 T cell receptor beta chains listed next were all sequenced from one sample in a study of T-cell memory formation after mild COVID-19. TCRdb fed the 5' RACE reads into MiXCR, producing one record per CDR3 protein. The sample shows 210,000 or so distinct CDR3 sequences, under 30% of them seen only once. The specimen was PBMCs or a T cell subset sorted from them (not recorded which). These TCRs come from an adult woman who had mild COVID-19 (a few samples of this study predate the infection). Cell type and time point are not known.

This chain joins TRBV10-3 and TRBJ2-7; D unclear. Trimming took off 7 bases at V and 3 bases at J, with 16 bases between the two ends. Germline CDR1 and CDR2: ENHRY and SYGVKD. The CDR3 is 14 residues long. The CDR3: CAITEARKSYEQYF. Written as DNA, the CDR3 is TGTGCCATCACAGAGGCTCGAAAAAGCTACGAGCAGTACTTC.

The V call is TRBV9, the J call TRBJ2-1; 9 bases line up with TRBD2. Germline V gene sequence: CDR1 SGDLS, CDR2 YYNGEE. The length of the CDR3 is 18 residues. V gave up 2 bases and J gave up 4 bases; unmatched junction bases: 13. CDR3 nucleotides: TGTGCCAGCAGCGTCGGGACTAGCAAGATTTCGGCTTACAATGAGCAGTTCTTC. It specifies CASSVGTSKISAYNEQFF. The full variable domain, its missing parts supplied by reference TRBV9 and TRBJ2-1, is DSGVTQTPKHLITATGQRVTLRCSPRSGDLSVYWYQQSLDQGLQFLIQYYNGEERAKGNILERFSAQQFPDLHSELNLSSLELGDSALYFCASSVGTSKISAYNEQFFGPGTRLTVL.

There are a few counts of this clonotype. This chain uses TRBV24-1 with TRBJ2-7; D is possibly TRBD1 (6 bases). The ends were cut back, 4 bases at V and 8 bases at J, with 20 bases in the middle. Germline loops: CDR1 KGHDR, CDR2 SFDVKD. The CDR3 has 15 amino acids. In DNA form, the CDR3 reads TGTGCCACCAGTGAAGCCGGGACAAAGGGAATGAAGCAGTACTTC. Translating it yields CATSEAGTKGMKQYF.

This clonotype occurred a few times. The chain employs TRBV7-2 and TRBJ2-5; 7 nucleotides match TRBD2. V trimming: 0 bases; J trimming: 5 bases; junction bases outside the gene matches: 3. Per germline, CDR1 SGHTA and CDR2 FQGNSA. The CDR3 totals 14 residues. The CDR3 DNA is TGTGCCAGCAGCTTAGCCCTTAGCGGGGAGACCCAGTACTTC. As protein: CASSLALSGETQYF.

V is TRBV30 and J is TRBJ2-1; possible D gene TRBD2, 5 bases. The ends were cut back, 3 bases at V and 3 bases at J, with 21 bases in the middle. This CDR3 contains 17 residues. Germline assignment: CDR1 GTSNPN and CDR2 SVGIG (reference sequence). The CDR3 nucleotides read TGTGCCTGGAGACGGAGGTATTCGGTGTCCGGCTACAATGAGCAGTTCTTC. This codes for CAWRRRYSVSGYNEQFF.